These T cell receptor beta chains were read from a single sample in a study of long-term antiretroviral therapy in people with HIV. The repertoire was sequenced with immunoSEQ multiplex PCR; TCRdb's copy has only in-frame clones and lacks some. This sample has some 22,000 clones, with 88% found just once. This specimen consisted of unsorted PBMCs, obtained 2.3 years after starting antiretroviral therapy. The receptors were gathered from a man between 60 and 70 years old with HIV. CDR3s include the opening cysteine and the closing phenylalanine or tryptophan. Each record gives: CDR3 length, clone size, D gene, V gene, J gene, CDR3 DNA, CDR3 protein. A D gene is named only where the DNA matches it firmly. Size values are once, few and many counts, or a class for expanded clones, and some rows have none.

CDR3 length: 16; clone size: NA; D gene: TRBD2; V gene: TRBV7-9; J gene: TRBJ2-7; CDR3 DNA: TGTGCCAGCAGCGGCACTCTAGCGGGAGTCTCCTACGAGCAGTACTTC; CDR3 protein: CASSGTLAGVSYEQYF
CDR3 length: 15; clone size: NA; D gene: NA; V gene: TRBV6-5; J gene: TRBJ1-2; CDR3 DNA: TGTGCCAGCAGTTACTCGGGCAGGGAGGAGCGTGGCTACACCTTC; CDR3 protein: CASSYSGREERGYTF
CDR3 length: 17; clone size: NA; D gene: NA; V gene: TRBV23-1; J gene: TRBJ1-2; CDR3 DNA: TGCGCCAGCAGTCTGCCTTTAGGGGTTAGTCTTCGCTATGGCTACACCTTC; CDR3 protein: CASSLPLGVSLRYGYTF
CDR3 length: 17; clone size: NA; D gene: NA; V gene: TRBV21-1; J gene: TRBJ2-5; CDR3 DNA: TGTGCCAGCAGCAAAAGGACTAGCGGGGGACTCCAAGAGACCCAGTACTTC; CDR3 protein: CASSKRTSGGLQETQYF
CDR3 length: 10; clone size: NA; D gene: NA; V gene: TRBV20-1; J gene: TRBJ1-2; CDR3 DNA: TGCAGTGCTATGAACTATGGCTACACCTTC; CDR3 protein: CSAMNYGYTF
CDR3 length: 11; clone size: NA; D gene: NA; V gene: TRBV27; J gene: TRBJ2-7; CDR3 DNA: TGTGCCAGCAGTCCCTTTAATGAGCAGTACTTC; CDR3 protein: CASSPFNEQYF
CDR3 length: 13; clone size: NA; D gene: NA; V gene: TRBV6-1; J gene: TRBJ2-5; CDR3 DNA: TGTGCCAGCACCGAATCGGTTGGGGAGACCCAGTACTTC; CDR3 protein: CASTESVGETQYF
CDR3 length: 16; clone size: NA; D gene: NA; V gene: TRBV11-2; J gene: TRBJ1-4; CDR3 DNA: TGTGCCAGCAGCCCAACTGAGGGTTTAACTAATGAAAAACTGTTTTTT; CDR3 protein: CASSPTEGLTNEKLFF
CDR3 length: 15; clone size: NA; D gene: TRBD2; V gene: TRBV7-7; J gene: TRBJ2-7; CDR3 DNA: TGTGCTAGCAGCTTAGGCAGCGGGGGGGGCTACGAGCAGTACTTC; CDR3 protein: CASSLGSGGGYEQYF
CDR3 length: 12; clone size: few; D gene: NA; V gene: TRBV9; J gene: TRBJ1-3; CDR3 DNA: TGTGCCAGCAGCCCACCAGGAAACACCATATATTTT; CDR3 protein: CASSPPGNTIYF
CDR3 length: 14; clone size: NA; D gene: NA; V gene: TRBV19; J gene: TRBJ1-5; CDR3 DNA: TGTGCCACGGAAGAACCCTATAGCAATCAGCCCCAGCATTTT; CDR3 protein: CATEEPYSNQPQHF
CDR3 length: 14; clone size: NA; D gene: NA; V gene: TRBV7-9; J gene: TRBJ2-3; CDR3 DNA: TGTGCCAGCAACCGACCGGAAGGGGGGGATACGCAGTATTTT; CDR3 protein: CASNRPEGGDTQYF
CDR3 length: 16; clone size: few; D gene: NA; V gene: TRBV27; J gene: TRBJ1-5; CDR3 DNA: TGTGCCAGCAGTTTATCCGCAGGGACCAGCAATCAGCCCCAGCATTTT; CDR3 protein: CASSLSAGTSNQPQHF
CDR3 length: 20; clone size: NA; D gene: NA; V gene: TRBV7-6; J gene: TRBJ2-1; CDR3 DNA: TGTGCCAGCAGTCTCTTGTCCCGATATCCGAAGCAGGGAATAAACAATGAGCAGTTCTTC; CDR3 protein: CASSLLSRYPKQGINNEQFF
CDR3 length: 14; clone size: once; D gene: TRBD1; V gene: TRBV4-3; J gene: TRBJ2-1; CDR3 DNA: TGCGCCAGCAGCCTCCGGACAGGGGGATTAGAGCAGTTCTTC; CDR3 protein: CASSLRTGGLEQFF
CDR3 length: 14; clone size: NA; D gene: TRBD2; V gene: TRBV19; J gene: TRBJ2-1; CDR3 DNA: TGTGCCAGTAGTACTCCTGGAGCGGGACGCGAGCAGTTCTTC; CDR3 protein: CASSTPGAGREQFF
CDR3 length: 12; clone size: NA; D gene: NA; V gene: TRBV5-6; J gene: TRBJ1-2; CDR3 DNA: TGTGCCAGCAGCCGGGGGGGCTATGGCTACACCTTC; CDR3 protein: CASSRGGYGYTF
CDR3 length: 18; clone size: NA; D gene: TRBD1; V gene: TRBV10-2; J gene: TRBJ2-6; CDR3 DNA: TGCGCCAGCATACGACAGGGGGCGGGATCCTCTGGGGCCAACGTCCTGACTTTC; CDR3 protein: CASIRQGAGSSGANVLTF
CDR3 length: 14; clone size: NA; D gene: NA; V gene: TRBV28; J gene: TRBJ2-1; CDR3 DNA: TGTGCCAGCAGTTTGACCTGGGGAAACCGCAAGCAGTTCTTC; CDR3 protein: CASSLTWGNRKQFF
CDR3 length: 15; clone size: NA; D gene: TRBD2; V gene: TRBV28; J gene: TRBJ2-5; CDR3 DNA: TGTGCCAGCATCCCTAGCAAGGCGGGGGAAAAGACCCAGTACTTC; CDR3 protein: CASIPSKAGEKTQYF
CDR3 length: 12; clone size: once; D gene: TRBD1; V gene: TRBV29-1; J gene: TRBJ2-7; CDR3 DNA: TGCAGCGGGCGGGGGACAGGGGACGAGCAGTACTTC; CDR3 protein: CSGRGTGDEQYF
CDR3 length: 16; clone size: NA; D gene: TRBD1; V gene: TRBV7-2; J gene: TRBJ1-2; CDR3 DNA: TGTGCCAGCAGAACAGGACAGGGAGGCGCTTACTATGGCTACACCTTC; CDR3 protein: CASRTGQGGAYYGYTF
CDR3 length: 13; clone size: NA; D gene: TRBD2; V gene: TRBV6-1; J gene: TRBJ2-7; CDR3 DNA: TGTGCCAGCCGGGTAGCGGGAGCGGGCGAGCAGTACTTC; CDR3 protein: CASRVAGAGEQYF
CDR3 length: 14; clone size: few; D gene: NA; V gene: TRBV28; J gene: TRBJ1-5; CDR3 DNA: TGTGCCAGCCGAAGTGACATTAGCAATCAGCCCCAGCATTTT; CDR3 protein: CASRSDISNQPQHF
CDR3 length: 15; clone size: NA; D gene: TRBD1; V gene: TRBV18; J gene: TRBJ2-5; CDR3 DNA: TGTGCCAGCTCACCTACAGGGGCCGACGGGGAGACCCAGTACTTC; CDR3 protein: CASSPTGADGETQYF
CDR3 length: 14; clone size: NA; D gene: NA; V gene: TRBV2; J gene: TRBJ2-3; CDR3 DNA: TGTGCCAGCAGTGTGACAGCCAGCACAGATACGCAGTATTTT; CDR3 protein: CASSVTASTDTQYF
CDR3 length: 12; clone size: NA; D gene: TRBD2; V gene: TRBV29-1; J gene: TRBJ2-5; CDR3 DNA: TGCAGCGTCAGCGGGGGGGGAGAGACCCAGTACTTC; CDR3 protein: CSVSGGGETQYF
CDR3 length: 14; clone size: NA; D gene: NA; V gene: TRBV19; J gene: TRBJ2-1; CDR3 DNA: TGTGCCAGTAGTATCCCGGGGCTCGGTTTTGAGCAGTTCTTC; CDR3 protein: CASSIPGLGFEQFF
CDR3 length: 15; clone size: medium-sized; D gene: TRBD2; V gene: TRBV10-3; J gene: TRBJ2-7; CDR3 DNA: TGTGCCATCAGTGAGTCCCTAGCGGGAGGGTACGAGCAGTACTTC; CDR3 protein: CAISESLAGGYEQYF
CDR3 length: 14; clone size: NA; D gene: NA; V gene: TRBV9; J gene: TRBJ1-2; CDR3 DNA: TGTGCCAGCAGCGCCCAATTGGACGTGCGGGGCTACACCTTC; CDR3 protein: CASSAQLDVRGYTF
CDR3 length: 15; clone size: NA; D gene: NA; V gene: TRBV9; J gene: TRBJ2-1; CDR3 DNA: TGTGCCAGCAGCGTAGATCCAGTAGCCTACAATGAGCAGTTCTTC; CDR3 protein: CASSVDPVAYNEQFF
CDR3 length: 16; clone size: NA; D gene: TRBD1; V gene: TRBV5-1; J gene: TRBJ2-5; CDR3 DNA: TGCGCCAGCAGCTTGGTTGCGACAGGGGGGCAAGAGACCCAGTACTTC; CDR3 protein: CASSLVATGGQETQYF
CDR3 length: 18; clone size: NA; D gene: TRBD1; V gene: TRBV4-1; J gene: TRBJ2-5; CDR3 DNA: TGCGCCAGCAGCCAAGATCATCGGGCAGGGGGCTTCCAAGAGACCCAGTACTTC; CDR3 protein: CASSQDHRAGGFQETQYF
CDR3 length: 13; clone size: NA; D gene: TRBD2; V gene: TRBV6-1; J gene: TRBJ2-3; CDR3 DNA: TGTGCCAGCAGGGGACTAAGCACAGATACGCAGTATTTT; CDR3 protein: CASRGLSTDTQYF
CDR3 length: 16; clone size: NA; D gene: NA; V gene: TRBV6-4; J gene: TRBJ2-2; CDR3 DNA: TGTGCCAGCACCCGGTGGGTCGGGACGAACACCGGGGAGCTGTTTTTT; CDR3 protein: CASTRWVGTNTGELFF
CDR3 length: 15; clone size: NA; D gene: TRBD2; V gene: TRBV28; J gene: TRBJ2-3; CDR3 DNA: TGTGCCAGCAGTTTAGCTAGCGGATACACAGATACGCAGTATTTT; CDR3 protein: CASSLASGYTDTQYF
CDR3 length: 15; clone size: NA; D gene: NA; V gene: TRBV5-1; J gene: TRBJ2-2; CDR3 DNA: TGCGCCAGCAGCTTGGGGCCGTCAAGGAGCGGGGAGCTGTTTTTT; CDR3 protein: CASSLGPSRSGELFF
CDR3 length: 11; clone size: once; D gene: NA; V gene: TRBV7-9; J gene: TRBJ1-1; CDR3 DNA: TGTGCCAGCAGCCTCCGGAGGGACGCTTTCTTT; CDR3 protein: CASSLRRDAFF
CDR3 length: 14; clone size: NA; D gene: NA; V gene: TRBV11-2; J gene: TRBJ1-4; CDR3 DNA: TGTGCCAGCAGCTTGCAGCGAGCTAATGAAAAACTGTTTTTT; CDR3 protein: CASSLQRANEKLFF
CDR3 length: 16; clone size: NA; D gene: NA; V gene: TRBV7-2; J gene: TRBJ2-1; CDR3 DNA: TGTGCCAGCAGCTTAAAAATAATTAGTTGGCTAAATGAGCAGTTCTTC; CDR3 protein: CASSLKIISWLNEQFF
CDR3 length: 16; clone size: NA; D gene: TRBD2; V gene: TRBV4-3; J gene: TRBJ2-1; CDR3 DNA: TGCGCCAGCAGCCGACTAGCGGGATCAACCTACAATGAGCAGTTCTTC; CDR3 protein: CASSRLAGSTYNEQFF
CDR3 length: 12; clone size: once; D gene: NA; V gene: TRBV7-3; J gene: TRBJ2-7; CDR3 DNA: TGTGCCAGCAGCTTAATCGGGGGCGAGCAGTACTTC; CDR3 protein: CASSLIGGEQYF
CDR3 length: 14; clone size: once; D gene: TRBD1; V gene: TRBV5-1; J gene: TRBJ1-1; CDR3 DNA: TGCGCCAGCAGCGGGGACAGAATTAATACTGAAGCTTTCTTT; CDR3 protein: CASSGDRINTEAFF
CDR3 length: 16; clone size: once; D gene: NA; V gene: TRBV6-5; J gene: TRBJ1-3; CDR3 DNA: TGTGCCAGCAGTTACTCTTCCGGGACGGCTGGAAACACCATATATTTT; CDR3 protein: CASSYSSGTAGNTIYF
CDR3 length: 13; clone size: NA; D gene: NA; V gene: TRBV7-3; J gene: TRBJ2-2; CDR3 DNA: TGTGCCAGCAGCCCCCGGCACAACAGGGAGCTGTTTTTT; CDR3 protein: CASSPRHNRELFF
CDR3 length: 14; clone size: NA; D gene: NA; V gene: TRBV11-3; J gene: TRBJ2-2; CDR3 DNA: TGTGCCAGCAGCTTAACTGCTGACACCGGGGAGCTGTTTTTT; CDR3 protein: CASSLTADTGELFF
CDR3 length: 15; clone size: NA; D gene: TRBD1; V gene: TRBV6-6; J gene: TRBJ2-7; CDR3 DNA: TGTGCCAGCAGCACCCAGGGGGCCAGCTCCTACGAGCAGTACTTC; CDR3 protein: CASSTQGASSYEQYF
CDR3 length: 15; clone size: NA; D gene: NA; V gene: TRBV7-2; J gene: TRBJ2-7; CDR3 DNA: TGTGCCAGCAGCTTACTGGCGCTGCGCTCCTACGAGCAGTACTTC; CDR3 protein: CASSLLALRSYEQYF